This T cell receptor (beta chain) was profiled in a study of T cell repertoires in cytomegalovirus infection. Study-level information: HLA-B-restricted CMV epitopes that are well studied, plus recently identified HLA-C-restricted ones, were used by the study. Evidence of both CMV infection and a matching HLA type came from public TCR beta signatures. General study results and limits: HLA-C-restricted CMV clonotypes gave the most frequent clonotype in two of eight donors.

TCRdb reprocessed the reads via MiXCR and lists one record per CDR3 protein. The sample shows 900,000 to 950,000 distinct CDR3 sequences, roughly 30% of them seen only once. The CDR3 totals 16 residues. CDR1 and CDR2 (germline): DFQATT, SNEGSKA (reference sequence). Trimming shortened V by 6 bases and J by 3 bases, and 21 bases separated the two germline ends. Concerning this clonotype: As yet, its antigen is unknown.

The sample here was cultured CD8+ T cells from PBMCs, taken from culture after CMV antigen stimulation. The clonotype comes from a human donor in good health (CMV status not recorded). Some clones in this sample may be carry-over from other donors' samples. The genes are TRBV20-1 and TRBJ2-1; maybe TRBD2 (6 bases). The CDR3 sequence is CSATEGGITYYNEQFF. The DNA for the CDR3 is TGCAGTGCCACCGAGGGCGGGATAACTTACTACAATGAGCAGTTCTTC.